The 10 T cell receptor beta chains below all came from one sample that was sequenced in a study of cytomegalovirus exposure and HLA in healthy donors. 60 Vbeta and 13 Jbeta primers were used in PCR. Data came from immunoSEQ multiplex PCR; TCRdb stores just in-frame clones and leaves some out. The sample is made up of some 96,000 clones, and the top ten hold roughly 3.5% of it. Input material: PBMCs. The receptors derive from a woman under 40 in good health and CMV-seronegative.

This chain joins TRBV5-1 and TRBJ2-5; 9 nucleotides line up with TRBD2. The CDR3 length is 14 residues. The trim removed 2 bases at V and 2 bases at J, leaving 1 base unmatched. Looked up from germline, CDR1 is SGHRS and CDR2 is YFSETQ. The CDR3 sequence is CASSFSGGQETQYF. The CDR3 DNA follows: TGCGCCAGCAGCTTCAGCGGGGGGCAAGAGACCCAGTACTTC. Based on the CDR3 plus reference TRBV5-1 and TRBJ2-5, the full variable domain is KAGVTQTPRYLIKTRGQQVTLSCSPISGHRSVSWYQQTPGQGLQFLFEYFSETQRNKGNFPGRFSGRQFSNSRSEMNVSTLELGDSALYLCASSFSGGQETQYFGPGTRLLVL.

CDR3 loop: CASSVGSGGQVGEQFF. CDR3 bases: TGTGCCAGCAGCGTGGGTAGCGGGGGGCAAGTAGGTGAGCAGTTCTTC. The rearrangement uses TRBV9 and TRBJ2-1; 10 nucleotides align to TRBD2. J gave up 9 bases and V 2 bases, and 11 bases lay outside the gene matches. Germline CDR1 reads SGDLS; CDR2 reads YYNGEE. The CDR3 is 16 amino acids. Using reference TRBV9 and TRBJ2-1 for the parts outside the CDR3, the full variable domain is DSGVTQTPKHLITATGQRVTLRCSPRSGDLSVYWYQQSLDQGLQFLIQYYNGEERAKGNILERFSAQQFPDLHSELNLSSLELGDSALYFCASSVGSGGQVGEQFFGPGTRLTVL.

The CDR3 is CASSSNNRGLGEKLFF. DNA for the CDR3: TGTGCCAGCAGTTCCAATAACAGGGGGCTGGGTGAAAAACTGTTTTTT. The V and J genes are TRBV6-5 and TRBJ1-4, with 9 positions matching TRBD1. Looked up from germline, CDR1 is MNHEY and CDR2 is SVGAGI. The CDR3 loop spans 16 amino acids. The V gene end was trimmed by 4 bases and the J gene end by 7 bases; junction bases not matched to a gene: 10.

The rearrangement uses TRBV6-1 and TRBJ2-7, with TRBD1 identical over 11 bases. J was trimmed by 6 bases and V by 2 bases; bases with no gene match: 6. The CDR3 length is 15 residues. CDR1 and CDR2 from the germline V gene are MNHNS and SASEGT. The CDR3 DNA reads TGTGCCAGCAGTGAATTGGGGGGGACAGGGGGCGAGCAGTACTTC. Translated: CASSELGGTGGEQYF.

V usage is TRBV28 and J usage is TRBJ2-6; TRBD1 is a possible D gene (5 bases). The germline CDR1 and CDR2 sequences are MDHEN and SYDVKM. With 5 bases removed from V and 0 bases from J, the gap between germline ends came to 17 bases. The CDR3 has 18 amino acids. The CDR3 loop reads CASSPPPTGPSGANVLTF. CDR3 DNA: TGTGCCAGCAGTCCCCCCCCCACAGGTCCCTCTGGGGCCAACGTCCTGACTTTC.

The V and J genes are TRBV2 and TRBJ1-1; 9 nucleotides line up with TRBD1. Trimming cost V 10 bases and J 1 base; bases outside gene matches: 7. Germline CDR1 and CDR2: SNHLY and FYNNEI. The CDR3 contains 14 residues. The CDR3 region is CAIPPGQGNTEAFF. CDR3 coding DNA: TGTGCCATACCACCGGGACAGGGGAACACTGAAGCTTTCTTT.

The CDR3 region has the DNA TGTGCCAGCAGCGTAGATAGAGACTCTGGGGCCAACGTCCTGACTTTC. Translating it yields CASSVDRDSGANVLTF. V gene TRBV9 combines with J gene TRBJ2-6, with no clear D. Between the trimmed V and J ends, which lost 0 bases and 0 bases, there was a span of 7 bases. The CDR3 length is 16 residues. CDR1 SGDLS and CDR2 YYNGEE come from the germline V gene. The complete variable domain, with remaining parts taken from reference TRBV9 and TRBJ2-6, reads DSGVTQTPKHLITATGQRVTLRCSPRSGDLSVYWYQQSLDQGLQFLIQYYNGEERAKGNILERFSAQQFPDLHSELNLSSLELGDSALYFCASSVDRDSGANVLTFGAGSRLTVL.

The genes are TRBV29-1 and TRBJ2-3; 9 bases are a match to TRBD2. The germline V gene has CDR1 SQVTM and CDR2 ANQGSEA. The CDR3 has 13 amino acids. V shed 5 bases, J shed 6 bases, and the junction held 6 bases outside the gene matches. The CDR3 nucleotides are TGCAGCGTTTCGGAGCGGGAGGACGATACGCAGTATTTT. This gives the protein CSVSEREDDTQYF.

The rearrangement joins TRBV27 to TRBJ1-6; TRBD1 matches at 8 bases. The J segment lost 9 bases and the V segment lost 6 bases, leaving 13 bases of the junction unmatched. The CDR3 covers 16 residues. Germline V gene data show CDR1 as MNHEY and CDR2 as SMNVEV (reference sequence). The CDR3 here is CASRSPSQGAGSPLHF. In nucleotides, the CDR3 is TGTGCCAGCAGGTCCCCTTCCCAGGGGGCTGGTTCACCCCTCCACTTT.

The chain has TRBV11-2 and TRBJ1-2, with D possibly being TRBD1 (5 bases). V gave up 4 bases and J gave up 0 bases, with 9 bases separating them. Germline V gives CDR1 SGHAT, CDR2 FQNNGV. CDR3 length: 14 amino acids. The CDR3 reads CASSWGGANYGYTF. DNA of the CDR3: TGTGCCAGCAGCTGGGGAGGGGCTAACTATGGCTACACCTTC.